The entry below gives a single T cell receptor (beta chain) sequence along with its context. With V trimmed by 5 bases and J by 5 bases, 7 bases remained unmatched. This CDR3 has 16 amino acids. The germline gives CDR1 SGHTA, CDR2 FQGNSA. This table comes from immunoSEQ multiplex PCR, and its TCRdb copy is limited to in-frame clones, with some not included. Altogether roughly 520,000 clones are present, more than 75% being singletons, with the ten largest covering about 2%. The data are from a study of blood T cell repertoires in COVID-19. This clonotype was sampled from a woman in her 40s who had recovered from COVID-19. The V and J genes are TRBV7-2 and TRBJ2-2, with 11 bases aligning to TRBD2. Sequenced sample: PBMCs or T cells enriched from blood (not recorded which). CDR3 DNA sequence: TGTGCCAGCAGCCCTACTAGCGGGAGATGGACCGGGGAGCTGTTTTTT. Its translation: CASSPTSGRWTGELFF.